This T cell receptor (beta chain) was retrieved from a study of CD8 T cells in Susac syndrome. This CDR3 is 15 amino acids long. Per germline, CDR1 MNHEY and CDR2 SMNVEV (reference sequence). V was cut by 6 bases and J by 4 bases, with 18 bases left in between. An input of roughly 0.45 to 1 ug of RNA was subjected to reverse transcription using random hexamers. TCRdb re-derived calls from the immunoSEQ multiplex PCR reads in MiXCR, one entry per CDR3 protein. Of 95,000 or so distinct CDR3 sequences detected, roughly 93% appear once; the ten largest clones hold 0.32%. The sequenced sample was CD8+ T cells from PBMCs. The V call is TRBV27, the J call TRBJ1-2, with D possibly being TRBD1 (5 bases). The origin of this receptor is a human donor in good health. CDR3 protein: CASRTAGSGVYGYTF. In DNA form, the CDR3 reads TGTGCCAGCAGGACAGCAGGCTCAGGTGTCTATGGCTACACCTTC.